This TCR beta chain is from a study of T cell repertoires in cytomegalovirus infection. For the study at large: Alongside well-studied HLA-B-restricted CMV epitopes, recently identified HLA-C-restricted CMV epitopes were also used. Public TCR beta signatures indicated both CMV infection and matching HLA type.

In its sample, this clonotype was seen a few times. Its antigen is as yet unknown. The CDR3 has 14 amino acids. CDR1 and CDR2 from the germline V gene are MNHEY and SMNVEV (reference sequence). V dropped 5 bases and J dropped 3 bases, with 11 bases sitting between them. Broader study findings: The ex vivo response was dominated by HLA-C-restricted CMV-specific TCR beta clonotypes.

TCRdb independently ran MiXCR on the reads; one entry per CDR3 protein. This sample has approximately 1,000,000 distinct CDR3 sequences, with about a third found just once. The receptor's source is a human donor in good health (CMV status not recorded). Some clones in this sample may be carry-over from other donors' samples. The specimen was cultured CD8+ T cells from PBMCs, collected from culture after CMV antigen stimulation. V gene TRBV27 combines with J gene TRBJ2-1; D perhaps matches TRBD1 (6 bases). The CDR3 DNA sequence: TGTGCCAGCAGTAACAGGGCTAACTACAATGAGCAGTTCTTC. This codes for CASSNRANYNEQFF.